This T cell receptor (beta chain) was profiled in a study of T-cell reconstitution after alpha-beta-depleted transplantation in children. A library of TCRbeta sequences, prepared with unique molecular identifiers, was generated. TCRdb reprocessed the PCR reads via MiXCR and lists one record per CDR3 protein. The table lists hundreds of thousands of distinct CDR3 sequences, less than 15% of them singletons. In this sample, this clonotype turned up many times. The ends were cut back, 6 bases at V and 10 bases at J, with 15 bases in the middle. The CDR3 extends over 12 amino acids. The rearrangement uses TRBV12-3 or TRBV12-4 and TRBJ1-2, with D uncertain. The sequence was collected from a girl aged 2 to 10 with congenital amegakaryocytic thrombocytopenia, due to receive a stem cell transplant. The sample in question was PBMCs, obtained before TCRalphabeta/CD19-depleted stem cell transplant. CDR3 protein: CASRPGLATYTF. The DNA for the CDR3 is TGTGCCAGCAGACCCGGCCTCGCGACCTACACCTTC.